The entry that follows covers one T cell receptor beta chain sequence. What it binds is not known. With 4 bases removed from V and 5 bases from J, the gap between germline ends came to 17 bases. This CDR3 is 15 amino acids long. Germline lookup yields CDR1 LGHNA and CDR2 YNFKEQ. The sample comes from a study of cytomegalovirus exposure and HLA in healthy donors. The wider study: The 110 or so validation repertoires used the same platform as the 666 first-cohort repertoires, a later analysis reported. Study outcomes and limitations: A subsequent analysis found that TCR clusters from the first cohort also tended to co-occur in the roughly 120 validation repertoires, with about 93% of cluster scores above 0. The authors enumerated some 170 TCR beta chains as linked to cytomegalovirus.

The assay was immunoSEQ multiplex PCR, and TCRdb's table has in-frame clones only and misses some. The sample lists under 150,000 clones, roughly 86% seen once, with roughly 1.4% in the top ten. V is TRBV4-2 and J is TRBJ2-5, with D possibly being TRBD1 (5 bases). The sequence came from a woman aged 25 to 39 in good health and CMV-seronegative. Sequencing was performed on PBMCs. DNA for the CDR3: TGTGCCAGCAGCCTTAGATGGGGCCTGGGGGAGACCCAGTACTTC. Protein: CASSLRWGLGETQYF.